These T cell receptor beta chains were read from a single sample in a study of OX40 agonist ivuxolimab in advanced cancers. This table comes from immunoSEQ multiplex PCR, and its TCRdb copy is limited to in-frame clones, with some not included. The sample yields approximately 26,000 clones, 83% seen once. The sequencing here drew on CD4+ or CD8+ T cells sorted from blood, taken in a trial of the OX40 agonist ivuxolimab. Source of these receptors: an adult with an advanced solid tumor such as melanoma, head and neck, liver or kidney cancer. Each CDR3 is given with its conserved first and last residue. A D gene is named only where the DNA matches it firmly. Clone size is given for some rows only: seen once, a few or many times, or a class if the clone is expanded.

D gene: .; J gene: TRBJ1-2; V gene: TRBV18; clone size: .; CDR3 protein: CASSPRGADNYGYTF; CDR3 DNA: TGTGCCAGCTCACCAAGGGGCGCGGACAACTATGGCTACACCTTC
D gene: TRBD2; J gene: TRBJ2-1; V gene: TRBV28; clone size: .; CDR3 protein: CASSTSGGYNEQFF; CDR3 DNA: TGTGCCAGCTCGACTAGCGGGGGTTACAATGAGCAGTTCTTC
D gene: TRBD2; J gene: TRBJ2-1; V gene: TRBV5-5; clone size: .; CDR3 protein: CASGTSGALSSYNEQFF; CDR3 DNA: TGTGCCAGCGGGACTAGCGGGGCCTTAAGCTCCTACAATGAGCAGTTCTTC
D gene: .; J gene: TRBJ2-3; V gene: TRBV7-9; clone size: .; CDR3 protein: CASRIGSTDTQYF; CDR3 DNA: TGTGCCAGCAGGATTGGGTCAACAGATACGCAGTATTTT
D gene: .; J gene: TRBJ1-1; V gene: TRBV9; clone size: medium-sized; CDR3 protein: CASSHRGGPNTEAFF; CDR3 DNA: TGTGCCAGCAGCCACCGTGGGGGACCGAACACTGAAGCTTTCTTT
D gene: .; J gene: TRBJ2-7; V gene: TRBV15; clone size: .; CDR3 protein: CATSHTDDSYEQYF; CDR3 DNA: TGTGCCACCAGCCACACGGATGACTCCTACGAGCAGTACTTC
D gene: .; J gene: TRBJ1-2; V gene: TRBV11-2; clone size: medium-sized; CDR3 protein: CASSLGAAFGGYGYTF; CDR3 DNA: TGTGCCAGCAGCTTAGGGGCCGCATTCGGAGGCTATGGCTACACCTTC
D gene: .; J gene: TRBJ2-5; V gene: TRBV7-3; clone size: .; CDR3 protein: CASRPSYRVGETQYF; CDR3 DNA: TGTGCCAGCAGGCCATCCTACAGGGTTGGAGAGACCCAGTACTTC
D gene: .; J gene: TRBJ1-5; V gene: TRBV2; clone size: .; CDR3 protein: CASSLRSRSNQPQHF; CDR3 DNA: TGTGCCAGCAGCCTTCGCAGTCGTAGCAATCAGCCCCAGCATTTT
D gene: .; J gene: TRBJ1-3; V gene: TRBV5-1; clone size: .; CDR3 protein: CASAPGRISGNTIYF; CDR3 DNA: TGCGCCAGCGCCCCGGGACGAATCTCTGGAAACACCATATATTTT
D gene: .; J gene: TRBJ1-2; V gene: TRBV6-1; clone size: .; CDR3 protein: CASSEVGQLVFGYTF; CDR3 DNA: TGTGCCAGCAGTGAAGTCGGGCAGCTGGTTTTTGGCTACACCTTC
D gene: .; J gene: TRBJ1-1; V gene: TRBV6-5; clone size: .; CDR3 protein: CARRPSEAFF; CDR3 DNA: TGTGCCAGAAGACCCTCTGAAGCTTTCTTT
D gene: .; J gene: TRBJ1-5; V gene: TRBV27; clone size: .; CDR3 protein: CASSFGIPNQPQHF; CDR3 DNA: TGTGCCAGCAGTTTCGGGATCCCCAATCAGCCCCAGCATTTT
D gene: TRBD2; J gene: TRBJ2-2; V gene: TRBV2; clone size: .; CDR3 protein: CASSEARSGVTGELFF; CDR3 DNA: TGTGCCAGCAGTGAAGCAAGGAGCGGGGTCACCGGGGAGCTGTTTTTT
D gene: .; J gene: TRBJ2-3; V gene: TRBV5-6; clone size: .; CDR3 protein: CASSLAGAGTDTQYF; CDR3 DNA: TGTGCCAGCAGCTTGGCAGGGGCCGGGACAGATACGCAGTATTTT
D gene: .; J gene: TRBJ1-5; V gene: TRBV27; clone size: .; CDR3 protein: CAAGPPLSNQPQHF; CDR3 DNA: TGTGCCGCGGGACCCCCTCTAAGCAATCAGCCCCAGCATTTT
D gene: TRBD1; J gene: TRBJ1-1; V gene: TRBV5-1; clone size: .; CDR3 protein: CASSLEKGAKTEAFF; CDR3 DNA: TGCGCCAGCAGCTTGGAAAAGGGGGCGAAAACTGAAGCTTTCTTT
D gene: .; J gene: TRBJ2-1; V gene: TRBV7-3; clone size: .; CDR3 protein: CASSSDYDNEQFF; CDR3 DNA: TGTGCCAGCAGCTCGGACTATGACAATGAGCAGTTCTTC
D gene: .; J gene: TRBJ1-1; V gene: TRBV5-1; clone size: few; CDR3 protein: CASSSNEGTTEAFF; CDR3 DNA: TGCGCCAGCAGCTCCAATGAAGGGACCACTGAAGCTTTCTTT
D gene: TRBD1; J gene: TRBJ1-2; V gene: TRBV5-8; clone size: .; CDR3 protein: CASDRDRGDYGYTF; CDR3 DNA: TGTGCCAGCGACCGGGACAGGGGTGACTATGGCTACACCTTC
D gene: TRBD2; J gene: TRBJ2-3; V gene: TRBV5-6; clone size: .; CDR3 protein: CASSLETSGFTDTQYF; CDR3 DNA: TGTGCCAGCAGCTTGGAGACTAGCGGGTTCACAGATACGCAGTATTTT
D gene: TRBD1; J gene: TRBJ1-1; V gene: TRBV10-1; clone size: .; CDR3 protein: CASSEDRTTNTEAFF; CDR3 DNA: TGCGCCAGCAGCGAGGACAGGACTACGAACACTGAAGCTTTCTTT
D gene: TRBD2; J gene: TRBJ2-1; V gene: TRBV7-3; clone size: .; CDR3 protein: CASSSTGLAENNEQFF; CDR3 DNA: TGTGCCAGCAGCTCAACCGGACTAGCGGAAAACAATGAGCAGTTCTTC
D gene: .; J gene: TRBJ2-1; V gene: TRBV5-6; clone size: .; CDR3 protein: CASSLEGSFGNEQFF; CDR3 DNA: TGTGCCAGCAGCTTGGAAGGCAGTTTTGGGAATGAGCAGTTCTTC
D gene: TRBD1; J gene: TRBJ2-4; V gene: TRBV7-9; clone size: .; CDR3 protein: CASSAPGTALNIQYF; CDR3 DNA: TGTGCCAGCAGCGCCCCCGGGACAGCCCTAAACATTCAGTACTTC
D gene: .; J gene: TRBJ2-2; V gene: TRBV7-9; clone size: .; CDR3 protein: CASSSPGENTGELFF; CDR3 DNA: TGTGCCAGCAGCTCACCGGGAGAGAACACCGGGGAGCTGTTTTTT
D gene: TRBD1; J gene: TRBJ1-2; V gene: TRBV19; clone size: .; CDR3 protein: CASSLGAGGYYGYTF; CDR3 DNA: TGTGCCAGTTCGTTGGGGGCAGGGGGCTACTATGGCTACACCTTC
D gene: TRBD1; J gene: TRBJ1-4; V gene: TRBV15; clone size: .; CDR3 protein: CATSRDPDRGNGMANEKLFF; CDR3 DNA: TGTGCCACCAGCAGAGATCCGGACAGGGGAAATGGTATGGCTAATGAAAAACTGTTTTTT
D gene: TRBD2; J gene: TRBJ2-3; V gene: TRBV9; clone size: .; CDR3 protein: CASSVDEGRRGGTDTQYF; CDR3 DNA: TGTGCCAGCAGCGTAGATGAAGGGCGGCGGGGGGGCACAGATACGCAGTATTTT
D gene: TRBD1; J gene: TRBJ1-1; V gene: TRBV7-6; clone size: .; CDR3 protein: CASSLSSGTGGTEAFF; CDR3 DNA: TGTGCCAGCAGCTTAAGTAGCGGGACAGGGGGCACTGAAGCTTTCTTT
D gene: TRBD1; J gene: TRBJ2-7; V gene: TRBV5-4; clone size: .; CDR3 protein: CASSWDRTYEQYF; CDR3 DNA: TGTGCCAGCAGCTGGGACAGGACCTACGAGCAGTACTTC
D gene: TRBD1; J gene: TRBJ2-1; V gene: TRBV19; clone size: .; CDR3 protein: CASSRDRDYNEQFF; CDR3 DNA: TGTGCCAGTAGTCGGGACAGGGATTACAATGAGCAGTTCTTC
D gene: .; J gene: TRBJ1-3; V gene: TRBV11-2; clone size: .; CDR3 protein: CASSLGSSGNTIYF; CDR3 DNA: TGTGCCAGCAGCTTAGGGAGCTCTGGAAACACCATATATTTT